This T cell receptor beta chain was captured in a study of blood T cell repertoires in COVID-19. Data came from immunoSEQ multiplex PCR; TCRdb stores just in-frame clones and leaves some out. The table lists about 88,000 clones, about 87% of them singletons. This clone was detected only a few times. Trimming removed 3 bases from V and 0 bases from J, with 15 bases in between. CDR1 and CDR2 (germline): SGDLS, YYNGEE. The CDR3 is made up of 16 amino acids. Sequencing was performed on peripheral blood. The receptor comes from a man older than 75 with acute or convalescent COVID-19. The V and J genes are TRBV9 and TRBJ1-2; maybe TRBD1 (6 bases). CDR3 DNA sequence: TGTGCCAGCAGCGGACCCAGGACAGAGTCTAACTATGGCTACACCTTC. The encoded protein is CASSGPRTESNYGYTF.